The 5 T cell receptor beta chains given below trace back to one sample, sequenced in a study of cytomegalovirus exposure and HLA in healthy donors. The primer mix had 60 Vbeta and 13 Jbeta primers. TCRdb's copy holds only in-frame clones and misses some; the assay was immunoSEQ multiplex PCR. Its clone listing holds fewer than 60,000 clones. Sequenced sample: PBMCs. These receptors came from a woman aged 25 to 39 in good health and CMV-seropositive.

The rearrangement links TRBV11-3 to TRBJ2-7; 7 nucleotides line up with TRBD1. With V trimmed by 5 bases and J by 5 bases, 9 bases remained unmatched. CDR1 and CDR2 from the germline V gene are SGHNT and YENEEA. This CDR3 comprises 14 residues. The CDR3: CASSPRGKVHEQYF. The DNA of the CDR3 is TGTGCCAGCAGCCCCAGGGGGAAGGTCCACGAGCAGTACTTC.

For the CDR3, the DNA is TGTGCCAGCAGCCGACTAGCGGGGTACACCGGGGAGCTGTTTTTT. This gives the protein CASSRLAGYTGELFF. The chain is built from TRBV7-6 and TRBJ2-2, with 11 bases identical to TRBD2. The CDR3 consists of 15 residues. Germline CDR1 reads SGHVS; CDR2 reads FNYEAQ. V lost 5 bases, J lost 3 bases, and 2 bases stayed unmatched.

The V call is TRBV4-2, the J call TRBJ2-1, with 12 bases lining up with TRBD2. The CDR3 runs to 16 residues. Unmatched junction bases numbered 7, after V lost 3 bases and J lost 7 bases. Germline V gives CDR1 LGHNA, CDR2 YNFKEQ. Here the CDR3 reads CASSQLAGGPGNEQFF. CDR3 DNA sequence: TGTGCCAGCAGCCAGCTAGCGGGAGGGCCAGGGAATGAGCAGTTCTTC.

The V and J genes are TRBV5-5 and TRBJ1-1; D is uncertain. Germline CDR1 and CDR2: SGHKS and YYEKEE (reference sequence). Trimming removed 2 bases from V and 0 bases from J, with 5 bases in between. This CDR3 has 13 amino acids. In nucleotides, the CDR3 is TGTGCCAGCAGCTTTAACATGAACACTGAAGCTTTCTTT. Residues: CASSFNMNTEAFF.

The chain couples TRBV7-6 to TRBJ2-5, with D possibly TRBD1 on 5 matching bases. The CDR3 contains 14 residues. Trimming shortened V by 1 base and J by 5 bases, and 11 bases separated the two germline ends. Germline assignment: CDR1 SGHVS and CDR2 FNYEAQ. The DNA for the CDR3 is TGTGCCAGCAGCTTAGTTTGGGGCCGGGAGACCCAGTACTTC. As protein: CASSLVWGRETQYF. Looking up the rest from reference TRBV7-6 and TRBJ2-5 gives the full variable domain: GAGVSQSPRYKVTKRGQDVALRCDPISGHVSLYWYRQALGQGPEFLTYFNYEAQQDKSGLPNDRFSAERPEGSISTLTIQRTEQRDSAMYRCASSLVWGRETQYFGPGTRLLVL.